The 28 T cell receptor beta chains listed next were all sequenced from one sample in a study of blood T cell repertoires in COVID-19. Assay used: immunoSEQ multiplex PCR; TCRdb lists only in-frame clones, some missing. In the table there are 200,000 to 250,000 clones, about 83% of which are singletons. The material sequenced was peripheral blood. The source is a woman in her 30s with COVID-19, enrolled during active disease.

The chain employs TRBV9 and TRBJ2-2; tentative D call: TRBD2 (6 bases). The V gene lost 4 bases and the J gene lost 3 bases, with 16 bases spanning the gap. The V gene's germline CDR1 is SGDLS and CDR2 YYNGEE. This CDR3 is 16 amino acids long. CDR3 nucleotide sequence: TGTGCCAGCAGCCCCCAGACGGGACTTCACACCGGGGAGCTGTTTTTT. It translates to CASSPQTGLHTGELFF.

This chain links TRBV2 with TRBJ1-2, with 8 bases fitting TRBD1. The CDR3 has 14 amino acids. The trim removed 4 bases at V and 5 bases at J, leaving 6 bases unmatched. Germline CDR1 is SNHLY and CDR2 is FYNNEI. CDR3: CASSADYRGYGYTF. The CDR3 DNA reads as TGTGCCAGCAGTGCAGATTACAGGGGGTATGGCTACACCTTC.

The chain recombines TRBV6-6 with TRBJ1-5; D is uncertain. The germline V gene has CDR1 MNHNY and CDR2 SVGAGI (reference sequence). The CDR3 runs to 15 residues. V lost 2 bases and J lost 6, with 14 bases in between. DNA for the CDR3: TGTGCCAGCAGTTACGGTCAACATGTTCCTCAGCCCCAGCATTTT. Translation: CASSYGQHVPQPQHF.

As to this clone: The same CDR3 also results from other DNA sequences found in this sample. V gene TRBV6-5 combines with J gene TRBJ1-4, with 9 bases that match TRBD1. Unmatched junction bases numbered 8, after V lost 1 base and J lost 8 bases. The CDR3 has 16 amino acids. In germline, CDR1 is MNHEY, CDR2 SVGAGI. The CDR3 DNA follows: TGTGCCAGCAGTTACTACGGAACAGGGGGCGACGAAAAACTGTTTTTT. Translation: CASSYYGTGGDEKLFF.

This clone was found once. The chain recombines TRBV7-7 with TRBJ2-1, with 13 bases lining up with TRBD2. CDR1 and CDR2 from the germline V gene are SSHAT and FNYEAQ (reference sequence). This CDR3 comprises 16 residues. V lost 4 bases and J lost 6; bases outside the gene matches: 6. The CDR3 bases are TGTGCCAGCAGCTATCGACTAGCGGGGGGAACCAATGAGCAGTTCTTC. Its protein product is CASSYRLAGGTNEQFF.

J is TRBJ2-1 and V is TRBV14; D gene unclear. The V gene lost 0 bases and the J gene lost 0 bases, with 9 bases spanning the gap. CDR1 and CDR2 from the germline V gene are SGHDN and FVKESK. This CDR3 is built from 16 residues. CDR3 amino acids: CASSQDPLNSYNEQFF. The CDR3, as DNA: TGTGCCAGCAGCCAAGATCCGCTAAACTCCTACAATGAGCAGTTCTTC.

This clone was seen just once. CDR3 region: CASSFRRLNEKLFF. The CDR3 DNA follows: TGTGCCAGCAGTTTTCGGAGACTTAATGAAAAACTGTTTTTT. V usage is TRBV28 and J usage is TRBJ1-4; D not certain. CDR1 is MDHEN and CDR2 is SYDVKM in the germline V gene. This CDR3 contains 14 residues. Deletions cut 3 bases from V and 4 bases from J, with 9 bases between.

This clone has only one observation. This rearrangement joins TRBV5-6 to TRBJ1-6, with 12 bases fitting TRBD1. This CDR3 is 16 amino acids long. Unmatched junction bases numbered 6, after V lost 4 bases and J lost 7 bases. Germline V lookup: CDR1 SGHDT, CDR2 YYEEEE. The CDR3 loop is CASSVGQGARNSPLHF. CDR3 nucleotides: TGTGCCAGCAGCGTGGGACAGGGGGCAAGAAATTCACCCCTCCACTTT.

The CDR3 region is CASSLVGQTNTGELFF. The CDR3 region has the DNA TGTGCCAGCAGCTTGGTGGGACAAACCAACACCGGGGAGCTGTTTTTT. This chain uses TRBV5-6 with TRBJ2-2; D is perhaps TRBD1 (6 bases). The CDR3 covers 16 residues. Trimming took off 0 bases at V and 2 bases at J, with 11 bases between the two ends. Germline-derived CDR1 and CDR2 are SGHDT and YYEEEE.

This chain joins TRBV30 and TRBJ2-5, with 7 bases fitting TRBD2. Germline V gene sequence: CDR1 GTSNPN, CDR2 SVGIG (reference sequence). This CDR3 comprises 13 residues. Losses at the gene ends were 7 bases for V and 6 bases for J; bases not matched to a gene: 11. The DNA for the CDR3 is TGTGCCTCCCAGCGGGGAGGGGCACAGACCCAGTACTTC. Residues: CASQRGGAQTQYF. Filled out from reference TRBV30 and TRBJ2-5, the complete variable domain reads SQTIHQWPATLVQPVGSPLSLECTVEGTSNPNLYWYRQAAGRGLQLLFYSVGIGQISSEVPQNLSASRPQDRQFILSSKKLLLSDSGFYLCASQRGGAQTQYFGPGTRLLVL.

The chain combines TRBV6-5 with TRBJ2-5; 7 nucleotides match TRBD1. Germline V CDR1 and CDR2: MNHEY, SVGAGI. V shed 6 bases and J 2 bases; nucleotides not matched to a gene: 9. CDR3 size: 15 residues. CDR3 nucleotides: TGTGCCAGCAGCTTTACAGGGGTACCGCAAGAGACCCAGTACTTC. Translating it yields CASSFTGVPQETQYF.

The chain links TRBV10-3 to TRBJ2-1; TRBD2 matches 15 bases. The CDR3 is made up of 17 amino acids. After removal of 7 bases from V and 6 bases from J, the junction contained 10 bases not matched to a gene. CDR1 is ENHRY, CDR2 SYGVKD, per germline. CDR3 region: CAIMGTSGGTPGNEQFF. CDR3 DNA sequence: TGTGCCATCATGGGGACTAGCGGGGGGACCCCTGGCAATGAGCAGTTCTTC.

The chain is built from TRBV5-1 and TRBJ1-1, with 8 bases aligning to TRBD1. V was pared by 4 bases and J by 8 bases, with 13 bases of the junction left unmatched. The CDR3 has 15 amino acids. Germline lookup yields CDR1 SGHRS and CDR2 YFSETQ. In DNA form, the CDR3 reads TGCGCCAGCAGCGCCAAGGTAACAGGGGGGCCCGAAGCTTTCTTT. Its protein product is CASSAKVTGGPEAFF.

This CDR3 reads CATSDRWSQDTQYF. CDR3 bases: TGTGCCACCAGTGATAGGTGGAGTCAAGATACGCAGTATTTT. The rearrangement uses TRBV24-1 and TRBJ2-3, with D unresolved. Trimming left V 3 bases short and J 5 bases short, with 11 bases between. Germline V gives CDR1 KGHDR, CDR2 SFDVKD. The CDR3 loop spans 14 amino acids.

The chain links TRBV5-4 to TRBJ2-5, with 13 nucleotides matching TRBD2. CDR3 size: 15 residues. Trimming cost V 4 bases and J 3 bases; bases outside gene matches: 3. Germline assignment: CDR1 SGHNT and CDR2 YYREEE (reference sequence). The CDR3 region is CASSAGLAGEETQYF. The CDR3 region has the DNA TGTGCCAGCAGCGCCGGACTAGCGGGAGAAGAGACCCAGTACTTC.

This clone was found a few times. V is TRBV19 and J is TRBJ1-1; 8 positions match TRBD1. The ends lost 7 bases at V and 5 bases at J; junction bases unmatched: 6. The CDR3 length is 13 residues. The germline gives CDR1 LNHDA, CDR2 SQIVND (reference sequence). Here the CDR3 DNA reads TGTGCCAGTACCCGACAGGGGATGACTGAAGCTTTCTTT. Residues: CASTRQGMTEAFF.

The table lists this clone with a count of one. The V gene is TRBV5-4, the J gene TRBJ2-7, with 13 bases aligning to TRBD2. V was clipped by 3 bases and J by 4 bases; unmatched bases: 10. Looked up from germline, CDR1 is SGHNT and CDR2 is YYREEE (reference sequence). The CDR3 is 17 amino acids. The CDR3 region has the DNA TGTGCCAGCAGCTCCGGACTAGCGGGAGTGGCTTTGTACGAGCAGTACTTC. Encoded protein: CASSSGLAGVALYEQYF.

The V call is TRBV6-5, the J call TRBJ2-7, with D possibly being TRBD2 (7 bases). The ends were cut back, 1 base at V and 5 bases at J, with 15 bases in the middle. The CDR3 covers 15 residues. CDR1 is MNHEY, CDR2 SVGAGI, per germline. CDR3 nucleotides: TGTGCCAGCAGTTACTTCTCAGGGGAGGGGGACGAGCAGTACTTC. This codes for CASSYFSGEGDEQYF.

The genes are TRBV6-1 and TRBJ1-3, with D possibly being TRBD1 (6 bases). Germline lookup yields CDR1 MNHNS and CDR2 SASEGT. V gave up 3 bases and J gave up 1 base, with 16 bases separating them. The CDR3 extends over 17 amino acids. CDR3: CASSDLGAGVSGNTIYF. DNA of the CDR3: TGTGCCAGCAGTGATTTGGGGGCAGGAGTATCTGGAAACACCATATATTTT.

The rearrangement links TRBV9 to TRBJ2-1, with D uncertain. CDR1 and CDR2 from the germline V gene are SGDLS and YYNGEE. Trimming took 0 bases from V and 5 from J, leaving 3 bases between them. There are 12 residues in the CDR3. The CDR3 sequence is CASSVADNEQFF. CDR3 bases: TGTGCCAGCAGCGTAGCGGACAATGAGCAGTTCTTC.

Points on this clone: Within the sample, other DNA sequences also encode this same CDR3. The rearrangement joins TRBV4-3 to TRBJ2-5, with 7 positions matching TRBD1. J gave up 5 bases and V 0 bases, and 6 bases lay outside the gene matches. The V gene's germline CDR1 is LGHNA and CDR2 YSLEER. The CDR3 runs to 15 residues. The CDR3 DNA is TGCGCCAGCAGCCAAGATAAGGGGGCTGGTGAGACCCAGTACTTC. Encoded protein: CASSQDKGAGETQYF.

This sequence joins TRBV5-6 and TRBJ2-7, with unresolved D. Germline values: CDR1 SGHDT, CDR2 YYEEEE. The CDR3 loop spans 11 amino acids. V was clipped by 0 bases and J by 8 bases, with 6 bases between them. CDR3 sequence: CASSLGPKQYF. The CDR3 coding sequence is TGTGCCAGCAGCTTGGGGCCCAAGCAGTACTTC.

The chain joins TRBV12-3 or TRBV12-4 to TRBJ2-7, with D perhaps TRBD2 (5 bases). This CDR3 has 13 amino acids. Trimming left V 8 bases short and J 6 bases short, with 17 bases between. The DNA for the CDR3 is TGTGCCAGCGGAAGGACGGGGAGCGGCGAGCAGTACTTC. Amino acids: CASGRTGSGEQYF.

The gene calls are TRBV5-8 and TRBJ2-7, with a tentative D call TRBD1 (5 bases). CDR1 and CDR2 from the germline V gene are SGHTS and YDEGEE. V dropped 0 bases and J dropped 4 bases, with 11 bases sitting between them. The CDR3 is 14 residues long. As DNA, the CDR3 is TGTGCCAGCAGCTTGGCCGCAGGGCGGTACGAGCAGTACTTC. Translation: CASSLAAGRYEQYF.

CDR3 amino acids: CASSHLGGDRGPSHEQYF. The CDR3 nucleotides are TGCGCCAGCAGCCATTTAGGGGGGGACAGGGGTCCCTCGCACGAGCAGTACTTC. This sequence joins TRBV4-1 and TRBJ2-7; 10 nucleotides match TRBD1. The CDR3 runs to 18 residues. The junction had 16 bases not matched to a gene; V was cut back by 3 bases and J by 5 bases. Germline V CDR1 and CDR2: MGHRA, YSYEKL.

The V and J genes are TRBV28 and TRBJ1-3, with unresolved D. V lost 7 bases to trimming and J lost 0 bases, with 16 bases between them. Per germline, CDR1 MDHEN and CDR2 SYDVKM. This CDR3 comprises 16 residues. CDR3 sequence: CASTQAGLGSGNTIYF. In DNA, the CDR3 is TGTGCCAGCACCCAGGCGGGGTTGGGCTCTGGAAACACCATATATTTT.

This sequence joins TRBV19 and TRBJ1-1, with D perhaps matching TRBD1 (5 bases). This CDR3 is built from 15 residues. Trimming took 4 bases from V and 1 from J, leaving 13 bases between them. The germline CDR1 and CDR2 sequences are LNHDA and SQIVND (reference sequence). The CDR3 loop is CASSTWGTANTEAFF. The DNA for the CDR3 is TGTGCCAGTAGTACCTGGGGCACAGCGAACACTGAAGCTTTCTTT.

The gene calls are TRBV6-2 or TRBV6-3 and TRBJ2-7; 7 bases fit TRBD2. Germline CDR1 and CDR2: MNHEY and SVGEGT. The CDR3 is 13 residues long. V lost 10 bases and J lost 6; bases outside the gene matches: 12. The CDR3: CATRPGGFGEQYF. The CDR3 bases are TGTGCCACCCGCCCCGGGGGGTTTGGCGAGCAGTACTTC.